The T cell receptor (beta chain) under discussion was sequenced for a study of blood T cell repertoires in COVID-19. The repertoire was sequenced with immunoSEQ multiplex PCR; TCRdb's copy has only in-frame clones and lacks some. The data contain a few hundred thousand clones, 85% to 90% of them singletons. The sequencing sample was made of peripheral blood. The TCR originated in a man in his sixties who had recovered from COVID-19.

For the CDR3, the DNA is TGTGCCATCAGTGAGTCACATAAGGGGGCCACTGAAAAACTGTTTTTT. Translation gives CAISESHKGATEKLFF. This chain connects TRBV10-3 to TRBJ1-4, with 7 bases that match TRBD1. The CDR3 length is 16 residues. Looked up from germline, CDR1 is ENHRY and CDR2 is SYGVKD. V dropped 0 bases and J dropped 7; count of bases not matched to a gene: 8.